A single TCR beta chain is shown here with its context. The data stem from a study of T cell changes during pregnancy in multiple sclerosis. In germline, CDR1 is LNHDA, CDR2 SQIVND (reference sequence). The CDR3 spans 17 residues. V was trimmed by 5 bases and J by 1 base, leaving 20 bases between them. Sequencing was performed with immunoSEQ multiplex PCR; in TCRdb, only in-frame clones are kept and a portion is missing. The sample holds approximately 97,000 clones, about nine tenths seen once. This TCR came from a female donor in good health, enrolled as a control in a pregnancy study. Material: peripheral blood, obtained after pregnancy. The V gene is TRBV19, the J gene TRBJ1-1; the D gene is possibly TRBD1 (6 bases). In DNA, the CDR3 is TGTGCCAGTAGTCTAGGCCTGGGGGCCGGAGGGAACACTGAAGCTTTCTTT. It translates to CASSLGLGAGGNTEAFF.